This T cell receptor beta chain was sequenced for a study of blood T cell repertoires in COVID-19. For the study at large: Spain, Italy and the United States supplied samples that represented acute and convalescent COVID-19. PBMCs, B-cell-depleted T cells, or T cells were the source of the cDNA or gDNA that made up the material.

V was trimmed by 7 bases and J by 0 bases, leaving 22 bases between them. This CDR3 is 18 amino acids long. Germline CDR1 and CDR2: LNHDA and SQIVND (reference sequence). The cohort comprised adults aged about 18 to 100 years residing in about two dozen US areas. The method was immunoSEQ multiplex PCR; TCRdb's version includes in-frame clones alone and lacks a portion of them. Here the sample spans more than 300,000 clones, over 85% being singletons. Sequenced sample: PBMCs or T cells enriched from blood (not recorded which). This chain joins TRBV19 and TRBJ1-5; D may be TRBD1 (6 bases). The source is a woman aged 25 to 39 who had recovered from COVID-19. In DNA form, the CDR3 reads TGTGCCAGTACACCAAGACAGGCCTTTCGTTATAGCAATCAGCCCCAGCATTTT. Protein product: CASTPRQAFRYSNQPQHF. Together with reference TRBV19 and TRBJ1-5, the CDR3 gives the full variable domain: DGGITQSPKYLFRKEGQNVTLSCEQNLNHDAMYWYRQDPGQGLRLIYYSQIVNDFQKGDIAEGYSVSREKKESFPLTVTSAQKNPTAFYLCASTPRQAFRYSNQPQHFGDGTRLSIL.